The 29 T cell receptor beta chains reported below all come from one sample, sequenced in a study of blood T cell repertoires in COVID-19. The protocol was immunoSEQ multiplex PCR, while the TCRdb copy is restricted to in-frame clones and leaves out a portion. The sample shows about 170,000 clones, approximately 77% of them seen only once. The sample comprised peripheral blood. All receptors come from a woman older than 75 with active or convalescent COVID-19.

The CDR3 is CATSGGGSTDTQYF. The CDR3 DNA follows: TGTGCCACCAGTGGTGGGGGGAGCACAGATACGCAGTATTTT. This chain uses TRBV24-1 with TRBJ2-3, with D perhaps TRBD2 (6 bases). Trimming left V 5 bases short and J 0 bases short, with 8 bases between. The CDR3 runs to 14 residues. CDR1 is KGHDR and CDR2 is SFDVKD in the germline V gene.

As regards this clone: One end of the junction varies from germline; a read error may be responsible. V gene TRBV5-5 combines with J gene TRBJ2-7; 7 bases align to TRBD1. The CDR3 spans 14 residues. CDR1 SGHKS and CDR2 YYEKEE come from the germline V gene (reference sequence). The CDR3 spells CASSQTGSSHEQYF. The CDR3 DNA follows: TGTGCCAGCAGCCAGACAGGGAGCTCCCACGAGCAGTACTTC.

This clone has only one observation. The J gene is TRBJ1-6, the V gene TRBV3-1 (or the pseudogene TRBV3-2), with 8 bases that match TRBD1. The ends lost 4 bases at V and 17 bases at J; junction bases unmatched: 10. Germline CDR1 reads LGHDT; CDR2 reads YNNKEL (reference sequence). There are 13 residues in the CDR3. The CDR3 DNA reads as TGTGCCAGCAGCCTCGGACAGGGCGATAAGGTCCACTTT. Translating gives CASSLGQGDKVHF.

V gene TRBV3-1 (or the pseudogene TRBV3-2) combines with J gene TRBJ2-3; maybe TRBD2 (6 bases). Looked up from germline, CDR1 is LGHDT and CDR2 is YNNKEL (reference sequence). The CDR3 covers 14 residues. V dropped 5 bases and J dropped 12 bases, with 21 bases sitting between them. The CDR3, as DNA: TGTGCCAGCAGCGGTTCGAAATCCGGGACTCCCCAGTATTTT. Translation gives CASSGSKSGTPQYF.

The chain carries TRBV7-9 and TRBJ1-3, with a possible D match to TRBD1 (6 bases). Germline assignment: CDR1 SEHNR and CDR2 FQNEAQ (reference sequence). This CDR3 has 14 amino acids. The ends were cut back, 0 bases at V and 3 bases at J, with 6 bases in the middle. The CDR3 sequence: CASSLAQGGNTIYF. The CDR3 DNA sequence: TGTGCCAGCAGCTTAGCACAGGGTGGAAACACCATATATTTT.

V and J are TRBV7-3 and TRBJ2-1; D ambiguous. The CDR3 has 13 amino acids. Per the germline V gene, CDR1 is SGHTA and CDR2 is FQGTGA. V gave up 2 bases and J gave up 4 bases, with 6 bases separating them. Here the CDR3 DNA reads TGTGCCAGCAGCTTAGAGGTTTACAATGAGCAGTTCTTC. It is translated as CASSLEVYNEQFF.

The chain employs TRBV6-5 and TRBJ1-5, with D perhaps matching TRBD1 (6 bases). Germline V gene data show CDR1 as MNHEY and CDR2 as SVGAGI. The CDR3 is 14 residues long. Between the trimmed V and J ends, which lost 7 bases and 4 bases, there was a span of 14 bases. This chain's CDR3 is CASKLRDTNQPQHF. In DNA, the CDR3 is TGTGCCAGCAAGCTTCGGGACACTAATCAGCCCCAGCATTTT.

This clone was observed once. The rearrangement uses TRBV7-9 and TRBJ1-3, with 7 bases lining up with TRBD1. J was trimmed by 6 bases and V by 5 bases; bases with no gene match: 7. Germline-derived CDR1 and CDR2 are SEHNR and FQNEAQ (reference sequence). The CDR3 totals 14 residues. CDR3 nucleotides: TGTGCCAGCAGCCTCACGACAGGGATAAACACCATATATTTT. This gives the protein CASSLTTGINTIYF.

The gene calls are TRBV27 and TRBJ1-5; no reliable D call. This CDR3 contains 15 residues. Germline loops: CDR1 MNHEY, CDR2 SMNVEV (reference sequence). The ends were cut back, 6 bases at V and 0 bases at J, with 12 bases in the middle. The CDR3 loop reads CASRSFQDSNQPQHF. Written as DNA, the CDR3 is TGTGCCAGCAGGAGCTTCCAGGATAGCAATCAGCCCCAGCATTTT.

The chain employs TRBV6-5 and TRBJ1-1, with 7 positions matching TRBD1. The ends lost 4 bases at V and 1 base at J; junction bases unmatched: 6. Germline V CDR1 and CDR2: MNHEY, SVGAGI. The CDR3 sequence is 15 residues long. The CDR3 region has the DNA TGTGCCAGCAGTTGGTCGGGACAGCAGAACACTGAAGCTTTCTTT. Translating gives CASSWSGQQNTEAFF.

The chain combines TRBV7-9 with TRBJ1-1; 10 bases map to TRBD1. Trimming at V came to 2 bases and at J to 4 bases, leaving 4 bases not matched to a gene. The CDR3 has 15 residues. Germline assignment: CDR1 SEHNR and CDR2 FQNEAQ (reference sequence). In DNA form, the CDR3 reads TGTGCCAGCAGCTTACTGACAGGGGGCATCACTGAAGCTTTCTTT. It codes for CASSLLTGGITEAFF. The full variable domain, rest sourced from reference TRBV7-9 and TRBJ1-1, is DTGVSQNPRHKITKRGQNVTFRCDPISEHNRLYWYRQTLGQGPEFLTYFQNEAQLEKSRLLSDRFSAERPKGSFSTLEIQRTEQGDSAMYLCASSLLTGGITEAFFGQGTRLTVV.

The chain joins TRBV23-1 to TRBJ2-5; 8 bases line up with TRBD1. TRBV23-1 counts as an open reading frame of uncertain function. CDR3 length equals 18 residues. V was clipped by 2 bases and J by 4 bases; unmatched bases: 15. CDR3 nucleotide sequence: TGCGCCAGCAGTCAACCCCCAAACCGACAGGGGAGAGGAGAGACCCAGTACTTC. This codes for CASSQPPNRQGRGETQYF.

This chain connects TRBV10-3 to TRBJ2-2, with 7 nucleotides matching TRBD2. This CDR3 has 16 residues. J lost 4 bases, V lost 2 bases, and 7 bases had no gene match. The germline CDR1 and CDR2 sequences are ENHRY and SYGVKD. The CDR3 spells CAISEPSGTGTGELFF. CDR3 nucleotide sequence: TGTGCCATCAGTGAGCCCAGCGGGACCGGCACCGGGGAGCTGTTTTTT.

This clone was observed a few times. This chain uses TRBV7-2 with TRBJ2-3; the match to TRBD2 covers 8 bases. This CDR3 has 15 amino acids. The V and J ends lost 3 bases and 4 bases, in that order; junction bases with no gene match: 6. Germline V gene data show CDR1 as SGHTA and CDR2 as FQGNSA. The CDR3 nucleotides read TGTGCCAGCAGCTTTAGGACTAGCCCCCCAGATACGCAGTATTTT. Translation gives CASSFRTSPPDTQYF.

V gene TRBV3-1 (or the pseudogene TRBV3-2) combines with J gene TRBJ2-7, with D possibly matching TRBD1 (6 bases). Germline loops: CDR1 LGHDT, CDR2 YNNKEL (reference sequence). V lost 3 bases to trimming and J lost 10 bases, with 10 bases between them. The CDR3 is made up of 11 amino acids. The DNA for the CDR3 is TGTGCCAGCAGCCAGGCGGACAGCCAGTACTTC. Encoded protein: CASSQADSQYF.

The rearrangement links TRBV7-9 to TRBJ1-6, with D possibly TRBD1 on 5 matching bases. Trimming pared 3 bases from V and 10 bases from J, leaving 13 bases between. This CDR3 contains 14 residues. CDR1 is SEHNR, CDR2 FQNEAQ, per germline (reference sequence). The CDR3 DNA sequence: TGTGCCAGCAGCTTCGGCGGGGGTGGATCACCCCTCCACTTT. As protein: CASSFGGGGSPLHF.

This chain's CDR3 is CASSPGEGGNEKLFF. CDR3 sequence (DNA): TGTGCCAGCAGTCCCGGGGAGGGAGGTAATGAAAAACTGTTTTTT. This rearrangement joins TRBV28 to TRBJ1-4, with D unclear. The germline gives CDR1 MDHEN, CDR2 SYDVKM. V was trimmed by 5 bases and J by 4 bases, leaving 14 bases between them. The CDR3 contains 15 residues.

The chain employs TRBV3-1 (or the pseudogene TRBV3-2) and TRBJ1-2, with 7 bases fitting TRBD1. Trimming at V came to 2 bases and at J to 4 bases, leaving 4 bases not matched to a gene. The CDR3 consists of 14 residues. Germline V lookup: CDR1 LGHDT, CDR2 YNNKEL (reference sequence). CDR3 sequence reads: CASSQNRGAYGYTF. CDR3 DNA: TGTGCCAGCAGCCAAAACAGGGGTGCCTATGGCTACACCTTC.

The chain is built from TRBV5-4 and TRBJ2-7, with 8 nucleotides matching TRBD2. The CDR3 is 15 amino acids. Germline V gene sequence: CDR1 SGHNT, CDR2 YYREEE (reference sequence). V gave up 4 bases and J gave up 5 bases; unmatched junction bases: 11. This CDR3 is CASSPPGAGGDEQYF. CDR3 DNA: TGTGCCAGCAGCCCCCCGGGGGCGGGAGGCGACGAGCAGTACTTC.

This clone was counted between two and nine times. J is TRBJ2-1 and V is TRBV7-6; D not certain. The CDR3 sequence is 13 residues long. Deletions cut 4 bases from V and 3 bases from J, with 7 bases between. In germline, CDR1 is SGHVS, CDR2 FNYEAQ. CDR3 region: CASSSTHYNEQFF. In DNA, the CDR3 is TGTGCCAGCAGCTCAACACACTACAATGAGCAGTTCTTC.

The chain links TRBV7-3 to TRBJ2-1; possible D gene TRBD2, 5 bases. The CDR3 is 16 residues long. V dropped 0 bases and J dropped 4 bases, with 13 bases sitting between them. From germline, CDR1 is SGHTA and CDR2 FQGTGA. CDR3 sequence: CASSLTSGMGYNEQFF. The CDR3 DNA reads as TGTGCCAGCAGCTTAACGTCGGGGATGGGGTACAATGAGCAGTTCTTC.

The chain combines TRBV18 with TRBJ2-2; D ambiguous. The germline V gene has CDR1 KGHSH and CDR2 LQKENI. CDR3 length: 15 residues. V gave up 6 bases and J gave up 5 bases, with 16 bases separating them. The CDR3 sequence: CASSESRFPTGELFF. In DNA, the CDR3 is TGTGCCAGCTCCGAGAGTCGCTTTCCGACCGGGGAGCTGTTTTTT.

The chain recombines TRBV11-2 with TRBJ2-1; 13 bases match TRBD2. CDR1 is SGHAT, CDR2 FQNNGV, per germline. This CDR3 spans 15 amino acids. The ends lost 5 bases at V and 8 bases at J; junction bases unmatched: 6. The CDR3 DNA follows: TGTGCCAGCAGCCCACTAGCGGGAGGGCCCCATGAGCAGTTCTTC. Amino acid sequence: CASSPLAGGPHEQFF.

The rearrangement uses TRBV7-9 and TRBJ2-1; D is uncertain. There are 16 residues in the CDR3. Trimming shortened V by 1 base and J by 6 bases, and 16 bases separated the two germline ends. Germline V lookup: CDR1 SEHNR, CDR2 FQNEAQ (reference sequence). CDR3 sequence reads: CASSLGFLGDSNEQFF. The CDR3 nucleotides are TGTGCCAGCAGCTTAGGTTTTTTAGGAGACTCCAATGAGCAGTTCTTC.

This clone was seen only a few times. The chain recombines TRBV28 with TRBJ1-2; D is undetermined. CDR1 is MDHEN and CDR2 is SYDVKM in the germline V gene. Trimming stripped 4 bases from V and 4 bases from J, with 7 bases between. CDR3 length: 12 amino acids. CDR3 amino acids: CASSSGSYGYTF. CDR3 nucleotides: TGTGCCAGCAGTTCGGGGTCCTATGGCTACACCTTC.

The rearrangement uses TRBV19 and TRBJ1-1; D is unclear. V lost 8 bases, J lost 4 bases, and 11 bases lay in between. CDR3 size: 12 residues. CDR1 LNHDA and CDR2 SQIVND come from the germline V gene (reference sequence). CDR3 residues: CASSDGGTEAFF. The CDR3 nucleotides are TGTGCCAGTTCCGATGGCGGCACTGAAGCTTTCTTT.

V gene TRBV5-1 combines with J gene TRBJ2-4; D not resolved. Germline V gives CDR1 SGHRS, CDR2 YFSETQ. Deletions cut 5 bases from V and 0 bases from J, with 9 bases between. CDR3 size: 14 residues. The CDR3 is CASRQDLAKNIQYF. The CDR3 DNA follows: TGCGCCAGCAGGCAAGACTTAGCCAAAAACATTCAGTACTTC.

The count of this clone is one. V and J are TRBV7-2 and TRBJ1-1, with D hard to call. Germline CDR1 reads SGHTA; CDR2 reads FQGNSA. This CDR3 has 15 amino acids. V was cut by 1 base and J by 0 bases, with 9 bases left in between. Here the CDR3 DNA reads TGTGCCAGCAGCTTAGACCCGGGAATGAACACTGAAGCTTTCTTT. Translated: CASSLDPGMNTEAFF.

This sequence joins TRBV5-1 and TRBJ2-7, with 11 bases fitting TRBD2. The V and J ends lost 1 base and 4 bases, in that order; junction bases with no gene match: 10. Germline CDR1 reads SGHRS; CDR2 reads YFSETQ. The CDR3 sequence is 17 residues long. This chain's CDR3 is CASSLSVAGGPQYEQYF. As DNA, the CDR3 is TGCGCCAGCAGCTTGTCGGTAGCGGGAGGGCCCCAATACGAGCAGTACTTC.